These 5 T cell receptor beta chains originate from one sample sequenced in a study of T cell responses to AZD1222 COVID-19 vaccine. TCRdb keeps only in-frame clones here, not all; method: immunoSEQ multiplex PCR. The table lists some 55,000 clones, about 89% of them singletons. Material: peripheral blood, obtained on day 0 of AZD1222 vaccination. The receptor source for this set is an adult in good health.

The V gene is TRBV7-9, the J gene TRBJ1-1; tentative D call: TRBD1 (5 bases). Trimming cost V 8 bases and J 0 bases, with 10 bases left between them. Germline CDR1 and CDR2: SEHNR and FQNEAQ (reference sequence). The CDR3 sequence is 13 residues long. CDR3 in DNA: TGTGCCAGCCTCGCAGGGTTGAACACTGAAGCTTTCTTT. Translated: CASLAGLNTEAFF.

This sequence joins TRBV28 and TRBJ2-7; D perhaps matches TRBD1 (5 bases). Germline-derived CDR1 and CDR2 are MDHEN and SYDVKM. V gave up 6 bases and J gave up 3 bases, with 21 bases separating them. This CDR3 comprises 16 residues. The CDR3 coding sequence is TGTGCCAGCAGCTTACTGTCTGGACAAACCTTCTACGAGCAGTACTTC. As protein: CASSLLSGQTFYEQYF.

V usage is TRBV27 and J usage is TRBJ1-2, with no clear D. The CDR3 loop spans 13 amino acids. Trimming left V 2 bases short and J 3 bases short, with 7 bases between. Looked up from germline, CDR1 is MNHEY and CDR2 is SMNVEV (reference sequence). The CDR3, as DNA: TGTGCCAGCAGTTTAAACGGGTACTATGGCTACACCTTC. This translates into CASSLNGYYGYTF.

The chain employs TRBV6-5 and TRBJ2-5, with D unresolved. Germline V gene lookup returns CDR1 MNHEY and CDR2 SVGAGI. Trimming pared 0 bases from V and 2 bases from J, leaving 13 bases between. The length of the CDR3 is 16 residues. The CDR3, as DNA: TGTGCCAGCAGTTACTCGCCCCAGGCAGATCAAGAGACCCAGTACTTC. Translation gives CASSYSPQADQETQYF.

This chain joins TRBV28 and TRBJ1-4; D remains unclear. Germline V gene lookup returns CDR1 MDHEN and CDR2 SYDVKM. V gave up 7 bases and J gave up 4 bases, with 13 bases separating them. This CDR3 contains 14 residues. The CDR3 DNA follows: TGTGCCAGCACCCCAAGCAGCTATAATGAAAAACTGTTTTTT. The encoded protein is CASTPSSYNEKLFF.